The present T cell receptor (beta chain) was sequenced within a study of blood T cell repertoires in COVID-19. Study information: Sites in the United States, Italy and Spain provided acute and convalescent COVID-19 samples. Sample material is recorded as cDNA or gDNA derived from T cells, B-cell-depleted T cells, or PBMCs.

Per the original methods: Nucleated cell number was recorded as an estimate derived from reference gene primer amplification. This table comes from immunoSEQ multiplex PCR, and its TCRdb copy is limited to in-frame clones, with some not included. D and trimming come from the DNA, and the V and J calls and clone size come from that table. In the table there are roughly 300,000 clones, more than 75% of which are singletons. The germline gives CDR1 SGHVS, CDR2 FQNEAQ. The CDR3 is 16 residues long. V was pared by 1 base and J by 1 base, with 2 bases of the junction left unmatched. Input material: peripheral blood. This sequence originates from a woman aged 45 to 65 who had recovered from COVID-19. This chain links TRBV7-8 with TRBJ2-1, with 9 positions matching TRBD1. The CDR3 here is CASSLGGTGSYNEQFF. CDR3 DNA sequence: TGTGCCAGCAGCTTAGGGGGGACAGGGTCCTACAATGAGCAGTTCTTC. Combining the CDR3 with reference TRBV7-8 and TRBJ2-1 gives the whole variable domain GAGVSQSPRYKVAKRGQDVALRCDPISGHVSLFWYQQALGQGPEFLTYFQNEAQLDKSGLPSDRFFAERPEGSVSTLKIQRTQQEDSAVYLCASSLGGTGSYNEQFFGPGTRLTVL.